The sequence of this T cell receptor beta chain was determined in a study of control samples from healthy donors and cancer patients. The assay was immunoSEQ multiplex PCR, and TCRdb's table has in-frame clones only and misses some. The profile covers 150,000 to 200,000 clones, with approximately 92% appearing a single time and approximately 1.5% taken by the ten largest. The CDR3 has 16 residues. Looked up from germline, CDR1 is WSHSY and CDR2 is SAAADI. The V end lost 8 bases, the J end lost 4 bases, and 23 bases lay between the germline ends. This TCR derives from a man aged 25 to 40 in good health. V is TRBV10-2 and J is TRBJ1-1; tentatively, D is TRBD1 (5 bases). The sequenced sample was blood. For the CDR3, the DNA is TGCGCCAGCGGGACCGGACAAATTATGGGGGGCACTGAAGCTTTCTTT. This gives the protein CASGTGQIMGGTEAFF.